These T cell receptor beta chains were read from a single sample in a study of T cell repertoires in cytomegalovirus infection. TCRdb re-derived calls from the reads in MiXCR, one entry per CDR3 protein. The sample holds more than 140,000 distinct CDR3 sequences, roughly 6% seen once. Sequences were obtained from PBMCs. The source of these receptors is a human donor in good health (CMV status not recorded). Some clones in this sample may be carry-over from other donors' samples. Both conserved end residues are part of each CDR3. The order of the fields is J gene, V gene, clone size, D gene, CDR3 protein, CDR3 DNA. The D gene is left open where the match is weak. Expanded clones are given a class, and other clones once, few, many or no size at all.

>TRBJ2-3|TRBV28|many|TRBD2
CASRPGGGTDTQYF
TGTGCCAGCAGACCGGGGGGGGGCACAGATACGCAGTATTTT
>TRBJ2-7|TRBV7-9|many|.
CASSDGGAGTGKYEQYF
TGTGCCAGCAGCGACGGGGGGGCCGGGACAGGGAAATACGAGCAGTACTTC
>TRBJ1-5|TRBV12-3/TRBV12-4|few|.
CASWGAGTFNQPQHF
TGTGCCAGCTGGGGGGCTGGTACCTTCAATCAGCCCCAGCATTTT
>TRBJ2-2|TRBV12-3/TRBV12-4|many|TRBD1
CASGIRQGGTGELFF
TGTGCCAGCGGGATTAGACAGGGCGGCACCGGGGAGCTGTTTTTT
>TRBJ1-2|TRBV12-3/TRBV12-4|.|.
CASSLMRIGYTF
TGTGCCAGCAGTTTAATGCGTATTGGCTACACCTTC
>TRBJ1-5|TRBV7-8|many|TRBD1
CASSPHRGPSQPQHF
TGTGCCAGCAGCCCCCACAGGGGGCCCAGTCAGCCCCAGCATTTT
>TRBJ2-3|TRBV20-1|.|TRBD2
CSAPGGADMTDTQYF
TGCAGTGCCCCCGGGGGGGCCGATATGACAGATACGCAGTATTTT
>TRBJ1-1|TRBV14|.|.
CASSQDGNTEAFF
TGTGCCAGCAGCCAAGACGGGAACACTGAAGCTTTCTTT
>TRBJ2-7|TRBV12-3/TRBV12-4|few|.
CASSLGQGNSYEQYF
TGTGCCAGCAGTTTAGGGCAGGGGAACTCCTACGAGCAGTACTTC
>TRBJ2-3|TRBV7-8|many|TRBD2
CASIPSGGRVGDTQYF
TGTGCCAGCATACCTTCGGGAGGGAGAGTGGGAGATACGCAGTATTTT